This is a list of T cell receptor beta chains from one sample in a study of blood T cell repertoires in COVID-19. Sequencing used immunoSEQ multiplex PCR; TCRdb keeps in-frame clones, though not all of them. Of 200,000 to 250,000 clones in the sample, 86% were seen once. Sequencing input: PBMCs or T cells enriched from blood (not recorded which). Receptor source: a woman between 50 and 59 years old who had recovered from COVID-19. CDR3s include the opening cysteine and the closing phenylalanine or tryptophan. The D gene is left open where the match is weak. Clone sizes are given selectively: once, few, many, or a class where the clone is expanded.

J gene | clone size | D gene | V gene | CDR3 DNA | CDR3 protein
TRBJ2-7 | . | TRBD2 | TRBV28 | TGTGCCAGCAGTTCGTCGGGGGGTAGCTCCTACGAGCAGTACTTC | CASSSSGGSSYEQYF
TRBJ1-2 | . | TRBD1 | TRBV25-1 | TGTGCCAGCAGCTATACAGGGGGATCGGACTATGGCTACACCTTC | CASSYTGGSDYGYTF
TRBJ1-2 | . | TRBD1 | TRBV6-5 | TGTGCCAGCAGCCGGACAGGGGAGTCCTATGGCTACACCTTC | CASSRTGESYGYTF
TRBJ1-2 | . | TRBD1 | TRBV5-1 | TGCGCCAGCAGCATCGACAGGGCTAACTATGGCTACACCTTC | CASSIDRANYGYTF
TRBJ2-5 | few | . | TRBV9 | TGTGCCAGCAGCGTAGGGGTAGACTTGTGGTGGCGAGAGACCCAGTACTTC | CASSVGVDLWWRETQYF
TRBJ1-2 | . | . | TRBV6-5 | TGTGCCAGCAGTTACGGCGGCAAGAGCAACTATGGCTACACCTTC | CASSYGGKSNYGYTF
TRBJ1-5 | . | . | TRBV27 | TGTGCCAGCAGTCTACTACTAAAGGACAGAGTTAATCAGCCCCAGCATTTT | CASSLLLKDRVNQPQHF
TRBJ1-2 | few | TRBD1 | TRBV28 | TGTGCCAGCAGCCAACGACAGGGGGCCGGTCACGACTATGGCTACACCTTC | CASSQRQGAGHDYGYTF
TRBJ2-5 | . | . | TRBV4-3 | TGCGCCAGCAGCCAAGATTTTCGACTCACACAAGAGACCCAGTACTTC | CASSQDFRLTQETQYF
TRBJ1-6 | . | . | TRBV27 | TGTGCCAGCAGGTACAGGGTACCGGGTTCACCCCTCCACTTT | CASRYRVPGSPLHF
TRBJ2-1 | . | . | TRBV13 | TGTGCCAGCAGCTTCCTCAATGAGCAGTTCTTC | CASSFLNEQFF
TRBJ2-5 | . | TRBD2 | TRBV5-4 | TGTGCCAGCAGCTCCACAGCGGGGGGGCGCGAGACCCAGTACTTC | CASSSTAGGRETQYF
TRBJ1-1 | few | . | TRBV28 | TGTGCCAGCCTGCGGCGGGGGACTGAAGCTTTCTTT | CASLRRGTEAFF
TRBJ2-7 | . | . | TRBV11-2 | TGTGCCAGCAGCTTATATGGGGACTTTTCCTACGAGCAGTACTTC | CASSLYGDFSYEQYF
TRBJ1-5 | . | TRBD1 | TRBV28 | TGTGCCAGCAGTCGGACAGGGAACTCTTATAGCAATCAGCCCCAGCATTTT | CASSRTGNSYSNQPQHF
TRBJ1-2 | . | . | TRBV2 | TGTGCCAGCAGGGATAGCTTCGGGTATGGCTACACCTTC | CASRDSFGYGYTF
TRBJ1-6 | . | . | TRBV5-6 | TGTGCCAGCAGCTTGAAGGGGCGCATTAATTCACCCCTCCACTTT | CASSLKGRINSPLHF
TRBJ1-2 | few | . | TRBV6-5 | TGTGCCAGCAGTTACTCCGGCTATGGCTACACCTTC | CASSYSGYGYTF
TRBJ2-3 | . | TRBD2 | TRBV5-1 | TGCGCCAGCAGCTACTATAGCGGGGCAAGCACAGATACGCAGTATTTT | CASSYYSGASTDTQYF
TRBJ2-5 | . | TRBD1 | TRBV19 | TGTGCCAGTAGTAGGGACAGGGTAGAGACCCAGTACTTC | CASSRDRVETQYF
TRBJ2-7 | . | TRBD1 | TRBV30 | TGTGCCTGGAACGGACAGGGGGCTGGGTACGAGCAGTACTTC | CAWNGQGAGYEQYF
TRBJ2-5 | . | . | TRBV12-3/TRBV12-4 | TGTGCCAGCAGTCCGGGACTCGAGGAGACCCAGTACTTC | CASSPGLEETQYF
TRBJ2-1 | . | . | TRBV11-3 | TGTGCCAGCAGCTTCCCATACTTTAGCGGCGGGACCTACAATGAGCAGTTCTTC | CASSFPYFSGGTYNEQFF
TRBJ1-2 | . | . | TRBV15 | TGTGCCACCAGCAGAGATGAGGTGCAGGGGTATGGCTACACCTTC | CATSRDEVQGYGYTF
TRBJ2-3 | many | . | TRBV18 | TGTGCCAGCTCACCAGCATCAGGGGCCAACGGGGATACGCAGTATTTT | CASSPASGANGDTQYF
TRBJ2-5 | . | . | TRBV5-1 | TGCGCCAGCAGGTCAACAGGGGGGGACGAGACCCAGTACTTC | CASRSTGGDETQYF
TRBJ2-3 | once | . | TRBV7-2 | TGTGCCAGCAGAGTACAAAGCGGGAGCACAGATACGCAGTATTTT | CASRVQSGSTDTQYF
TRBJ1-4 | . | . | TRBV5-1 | TGCGCCAGCAGCACCGGGGTGGACGAAAAACTGTTTTTT | CASSTGVDEKLFF
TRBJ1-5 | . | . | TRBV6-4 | TGTGCCAGGAAGGAGACTGGGAGGATCGGTCAGCCCCAGCATTTT | CARKETGRIGQPQHF
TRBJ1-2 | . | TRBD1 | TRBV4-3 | TGCGCCAGCAGCCAAGGGGGACAGGGATCGTATGGCTACACCTTC | CASSQGGQGSYGYTF
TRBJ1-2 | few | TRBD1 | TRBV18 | TGTGCCAGCTCACCACGAGGCGGGGGACAGGGTTATGGCTACACCTTC | CASSPRGGGQGYGYTF
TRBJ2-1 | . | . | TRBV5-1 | TGCGCCAGCAGCTGGAGGGGCGGGAAGTTAACCAATGAGCAGTTCTTC | CASSWRGGKLTNEQFF
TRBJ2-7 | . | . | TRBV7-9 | TGTGCCAGCACCCTAGACGGGGAGCAGTACTTC | CASTLDGEQYF
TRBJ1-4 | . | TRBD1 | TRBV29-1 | TGCAGCGTTGCGTGGGCAGGGGGTGAAAAACTGTTTTTT | CSVAWAGGEKLFF
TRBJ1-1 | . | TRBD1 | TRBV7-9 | TGTGCCAGCAGCTTCCGAAGACAGGGTCGGGACACTGAAGCTTTCTTT | CASSFRRQGRDTEAFF
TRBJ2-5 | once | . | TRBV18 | TGTGCCAGCTCCCCACTGGGGGGGCAGTCGGAGACCCAGTACTTC | CASSPLGGQSETQYF
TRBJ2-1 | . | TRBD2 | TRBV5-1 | TGCGCCAGCAGCTCGGACACCGGGACTAGAGGGCTTTTGGGAGAGCAGTTCTTC | CASSSDTGTRGLLGEQFF
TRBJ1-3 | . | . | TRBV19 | TGTGCCAGCCAACCCCCGGGACAATTAAACACCATATATTTT | CASQPPGQLNTIYF
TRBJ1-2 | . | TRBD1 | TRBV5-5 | TGTGCCAGCAGCCGAGAACCGGGACAGGGTCCTTTGGATGGCTACACCTTC | CASSREPGQGPLDGYTF
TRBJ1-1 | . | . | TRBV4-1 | TGCGCCAGCAGCCAAGATACAGGTTTCGGGTTCTCGATGAACACTGAAGCTTTCTTT | CASSQDTGFGFSMNTEAFF
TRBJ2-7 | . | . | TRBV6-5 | TGTGCCAGCAGTTATGATAAGGGGACCTACGAGCAGTACTTC | CASSYDKGTYEQYF
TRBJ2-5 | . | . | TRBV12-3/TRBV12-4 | TGTGCCAGCACGGGGGGGGACAGCCTTTACTTC | CASTGGDSLYF
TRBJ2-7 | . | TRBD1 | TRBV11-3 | TGTGCCAGCAGCCCACCCGGACAGGGCCCCTACGAGCAGTACTTC | CASSPPGQGPYEQYF
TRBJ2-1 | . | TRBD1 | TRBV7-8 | TGTGCCAGCAGCTCACAGGGGACCCTCTACAATGAGCAGTTCTTC | CASSSQGTLYNEQFF
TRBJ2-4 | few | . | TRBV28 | TGTGCCAGCACCAAAGGGGGTTGGGGGAACATTCAGTACTTC | CASTKGGWGNIQYF